This is a list of T cell receptor beta chains from one sample in a study of T cells in Graves' hyperthyroidism and ophthalmopathy. TCRdb re-analysed the multiplex PCR reads in MiXCR, keeping a single row per CDR3 protein. Of 500,000 to 800,000 distinct CDR3 sequences in the sample, roughly 15% were seen once. Sequencing was carried out using blood. The receptor set was obtained from a woman in her forties or fifties with Graves' ophthalmopathy. CDR3s include the opening cysteine and the closing phenylalanine or tryptophan. A D gene is named only where the DNA matches it firmly. Size values are once, few and many counts, or a class for expanded clones, and some rows have none.

-	TRBV4-1	TRBJ2-3	-	TGCGCCAGCAGCCAGGGGGGTTATGACACAGATACGCAGTATTTT	CASSQGGYDTDTQYF
TRBD2	TRBV7-2	TRBJ2-3	many	TGTGCCAGCAGTCCTCTACTAGCGGGATGGACAGATACGCAGTATTTT	CASSPLLAGWTDTQYF
-	TRBV5-1	TRBJ1-2	-	TGCGCCAGCAGCATAGGACAGATCGGCTACACCTTC	CASSIGQIGYTF
TRBD1	TRBV14	TRBJ2-1	-	TGTGCCAGCAGCCATCGCGGCAGGGGGTGGGTAGATGAGCAGTTCTTC	CASSHRGRGWVDEQFF
-	TRBV3-1	TRBJ2-7	few	TGTGCCAGCAGCCAATGGCAGGGTTACTCCCGCGAGCAGTACTTC	CASSQWQGYSREQYF
-	TRBV24-1	TRBJ2-2	many	TGTGCCACCAGTGATTTGGGGGAGATGAACACCGGGGAGCTGTTTTTT	CATSDLGEMNTGELFF
-	TRBV28	TRBJ2-3	many	TGTGCCAGCAGCCCAGGGAGGGGGGCCTCAGATACGCAGTATTTT	CASSPGRGASDTQYF
TRBD1	TRBV20-1	TRBJ2-1	many	TGCAGTGCTAGAGATGGACAGGGGACCTACAATGAGCAGTTCTTC	CSARDGQGTYNEQFF
TRBD2	TRBV4-3	TRBJ2-7	few	TGCGCCAGCAGCCGCCGACTAGCGGGAGACGGGTCGTACGAGCAGTACTTC	CASSRRLAGDGSYEQYF
-	TRBV28	TRBJ1-1	-	TGTGCCAGCAGTTTGGCCCCGGGGAACACTGAAGTTTTCTTT	CASSLAPGNTEVFF
-	TRBV14	TRBJ1-1	-	TGTGCCAGCAGCCAAGCCGAAGACCCCCGGGGTGAAGCTTTCTTT	CASSQAEDPRGEAFF
-	TRBV4-1	TRBJ1-2	few	TGCGCCAGCAGCCAAGATCGGGGACGAGCTAACTATGGCTACACCTTC	CASSQDRGRANYGYTF
TRBD1	TRBV7-3	TRBJ1-3	-	TGTGCCAGCAGCCCAGTCGACAGGGGGACGGGAAACACCATATATTTT	CASSPVDRGTGNTIYF
TRBD1	TRBV28	TRBJ1-2	many	TGTGCCAGCAGTTTACACCGGGACAGCCTTAAATATGGCTACACCTTC	CASSLHRDSLKYGYTF
-	TRBV2	TRBJ1-5	many	TGTGCCAGCAGTGAAGTAAATCAGCCCCAGCATTTT	CASSEVNQPQHF
-	TRBV12-3/TRBV12-4	TRBJ2-6	-	TGTGCCAGCAGTCCCCTGACACACTCTGGGGCCAACGTCCTGACTTTC	CASSPLTHSGANVLTF
-	TRBV11-2	TRBJ1-2	many	TGTGCCAGCAGCCCCGACGGGAACTATGGCTACACCTTC	CASSPDGNYGYTF
-	TRBV7-3	TRBJ2-2	many	TGTGCCAGCAGCTTAATACCCGGGATTCGTGGCACCGGGGAGCTGTTTTTT	CASSLIPGIRGTGELFF
-	TRBV12-3/TRBV12-4	TRBJ2-7	few	TGTGCCAGCAGTTTGTCTAGGTGGGGTCCGGACGGGATCTACGAGCAGTACTTC	CASSLSRWGPDGIYEQYF